This T cell receptor beta chain was documented in a study of blood T cell repertoires in COVID-19 (dated by TCRdb to 2020 to 2022). As for the study more broadly: Samples from collaborators originated in the United States, Italy and Spain and spanned both the acute and convalescent phases of COVID-19. The samples were drawn from two sources: the first 160 participants of the ongoing ImmuneRACE study, and 950 to 1,500 subjects contributed by 6 global collaborators. The material from the prospective study consisted of cDNA or gDNA derived from T cells, B-cell-depleted T cells, or PBMCs. The dataset comprised deeply sampled blood TCRbeta repertoires from subjects exposed to, actively infected with, or recovered from COVID-19. Where available, HLA class I and class II types were obtained from metadata supplied by the sample provider rather than from assay-based typing. The repertoires were released in a freely available public database meant as a resource for research on the immune response to SARS-CoV-2. The sample metadata nearly always contained a de-identified subject ID, COVID-19 status, age in years and sex. What the study reported, not specific to this receptor: Clinical and demographic metadata were provided uncurated, with the amount varying by source and participant.

Each collaborating institution followed its own protocols to collect whole blood in K2EDTA tubes. For TCRbeta analysis, collaborator samples were shipped as frozen whole blood, as isolated PBMCs, or as DNA extracted from either sample type. Reading from cysteine to phenylalanine, the CDR3 counts 13 amino acids. Only the CDR3 DNA stays, 39 bases, in frame from base 1. Trimming costs V 0 bases and J 4 bases, and their ends lie 7 bases apart. CDR1 and CDR2 (MNHNY, SVGAGI) derive from the germline V gene (reference sequence). Remarks on this clone: What this receptor recognizes is not known. Within one base of it there is no much larger clone, and no base qualities were kept.

TCRbeta CDR3 regions were amplified from genomic DNA by means of the immunoSEQ Assay, a bias-controlled multiplex PCR. From the authors' description of their analysis: The number of nucleated cells in each sample was estimated from the amplification of reference gene primers within the assay. To quantify the absolute abundance of each unique TCRbeta CDR3 rearrangement, sequence reads were collapsed and filtered. Productive Simpson clonality was computed per sample as the square root of Simpson's diversity index over productive rearrangements. TCRdb took this table from immuneACCESS and kept in-frame rearrangements with V and J called. Such tables lack part of the clones; where checked against another copy, unresolved V genes explain under half of the gap, and the rest is unexplained. V and J calls and clone size are given by that table; D and trimming were obtained from the DNA. The sample table holds about 250,000 clones, of which 88% were seen once. Over 1.1% of the sample is held by the ten biggest clonotypes.

Here the chain combines TRBV6-6 and TRBJ2-7, with the D gene too uncertain to name. The TCR comes from an elderly man with acute or convalescent COVID-19. The sequenced material came from peripheral blood. Read as DNA, the sequence is TGTGCCAGCAGTTACTCAAGAGCTTACGAGCAGTACTTC. Its amino acids are CASSYSRAYEQYF.